This TCR beta chain was sequenced in a study of T cells after yellow fever vaccination. This clonotype appeared many times. Its antigen is unidentified. Each CDR3 protein gets one entry after TCRdb re-called the 5' RACE reads with MiXCR. The repertoire holds approximately 550,000 distinct CDR3 sequences, with roughly 21% as singletons. Whole-study findings and limits: Reappearance after the booster was observed for most primary-vaccination clones (more than 95% CD4, about 86% CD8).

Deletions cut 8 bases from V and 5 bases from J, with 10 bases between. The CDR3 is 12 amino acids. Germline V gives CDR1 SEHNR, CDR2 FQNEAQ (reference sequence). The sequence was collected from a man aged 25-40 years who received the YFV17D yellow fever vaccine. This sample comprised PBMCs, obtained 15 days after the yellow fever booster vaccination. V is TRBV7-9 and J is TRBJ2-1; D is ambiguous. The CDR3 spells CASSPQDNEQFF. CDR3 nucleotides: TGTGCCAGCTCACCACAAGACAATGAGCAGTTCTTC.